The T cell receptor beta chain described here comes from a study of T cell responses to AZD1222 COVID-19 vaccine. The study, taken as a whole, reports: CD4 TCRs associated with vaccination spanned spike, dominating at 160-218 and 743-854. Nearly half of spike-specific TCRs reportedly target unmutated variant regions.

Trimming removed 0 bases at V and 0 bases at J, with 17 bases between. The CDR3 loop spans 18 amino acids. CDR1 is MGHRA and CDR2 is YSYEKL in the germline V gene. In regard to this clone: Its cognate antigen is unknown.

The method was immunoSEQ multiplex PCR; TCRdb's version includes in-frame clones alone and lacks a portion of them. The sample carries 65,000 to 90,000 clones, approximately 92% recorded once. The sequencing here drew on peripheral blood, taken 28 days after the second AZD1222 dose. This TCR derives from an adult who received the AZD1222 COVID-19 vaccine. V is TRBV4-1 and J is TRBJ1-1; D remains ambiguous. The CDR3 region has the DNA TGCGCCAGCAGCCAAGATAAAGGCACAGCCTCTGTGAACACTGAAGCTTTCTTT. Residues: CASSQDKGTASVNTEAFF.